This TCR beta chain derives from a study of blood T cell repertoires in COVID-19. Study summary: Both acute and convalescent COVID-19 samples were obtained from the United States, Italy and Spain. PBMCs, B-cell-depleted T cells, or T cells provided the cDNA or gDNA that made up the material.

Germline loops: CDR1 SGHRS, CDR2 YFSETQ. Trimming removed 4 bases from V and 3 bases from J; junction bases left unmatched: 6. This CDR3 has 15 amino acids. Authors' processing steps: Amplification of reference gene primers provided the estimated nucleated cell counts. The repertoire was sequenced with immunoSEQ multiplex PCR; TCRdb's copy has only in-frame clones and lacks some. V, J and clone size were drawn from that table, and D and trimming were deduced from the DNA. The sample contains approximately 110,000 clones, about two thirds of which appear only once. This rearrangement joins TRBV5-1 to TRBJ1-4; 7 nucleotides align to TRBD1. The origin of this receptor is a human donor with acute or convalescent COVID-19. The donor label of this sample is uncertain. The sample was peripheral blood. In DNA form, the CDR3 reads TGCGCCAGCAGCCTCGAAAGGGGGCCTAATGAAAAACTGTTTTTT. It codes for CASSLERGPNEKLFF. The full variable domain, rest sourced from reference TRBV5-1 and TRBJ1-4, is KAGVTQTPRYLIKTRGQQVTLSCSPISGHRSVSWYQQTPGQGLQFLFEYFSETQRNKGNFPGRFSGRQFSNSRSEMNVSTLELGDSALYLCASSLERGPNEKLFFGSGTQLSVL.